This T cell receptor beta chain was profiled in a study of blood T cell repertoires in COVID-19. The CDR3 sequence is 13 residues long. Unmatched junction bases numbered 5, after V lost 5 bases and J lost 5 bases. The germline gives CDR1 LGHNT, CDR2 FRNRAP. TCRdb's table, derived via immunoSEQ multiplex PCR, lists solely in-frame clones and lacks some. Among 130,000 to 150,000 clones, 88% were seen once, and the ten largest hold roughly a tenth. This clone is a singleton in its sample. The chain uses TRBV12-5 and TRBJ1-2; the match to TRBD1 covers 7 bases. Specimen: peripheral blood. This sequence originates from a man aged 50-59 years with active or convalescent COVID-19. The CDR3, as DNA: TGTGCTAGTGGTATACGGGACAGTTATGGCTACACCTTC. Translating gives CASGIRDSYGYTF.